The source of this T cell receptor beta chain is a study of blood T cell repertoires in COVID-19. The wider study: The samples span acute and convalescent COVID-19 from the United States, Italy and Spain. In each case, the material was cDNA or gDNA derived from T cells, B-cell-depleted T cells, or PBMCs.

Source study methods: Amplifying reference gene primers gave estimates of nucleated cell counts. Produced via immunoSEQ multiplex PCR; TCRdb's table is partial and in-frame only. V and J calls and clone size follow that table, whereas D and trimming were derived from the DNA. The data hold about 39,000 clones, with 80% to 95% observed a single time. This clone was counted a single time. V shed 3 bases and J shed 4 bases, with 8 bases lying between them. This CDR3 contains 13 residues. In germline, CDR1 is SGDLS, CDR2 YYNGEE. The receptor was isolated from a man aged 45 to 65 with active COVID-19. The specimen was peripheral blood. V usage is TRBV9 and J usage is TRBJ1-5, with D perhaps TRBD1 (6 bases). This CDR3 is CASSEQGNQPQHF. The CDR3 bases are TGTGCCAGCAGCGAACAGGGAAATCAGCCCCAGCATTTT.